The rows below give T cell receptor beta chains drawn from one sample of a study of T cells in Graves' hyperthyroidism and ophthalmopathy. One entry per CDR3 protein, called by TCRdb with MiXCR from the multiplex PCR reads. The sample carries roughly 170,000 distinct CDR3 sequences, roughly 9.4% recorded once. Specimen: blood. Receptors originate from a woman under 30 with Graves' hyperthyroidism that later progressed to Graves' ophthalmopathy. Both conserved end residues are trimmed from each CDR3.

CDR3aa: ASSPRQGNEKLF; j_gene: TRBJ1-4; v_gene: TRBV3-1
CDR3aa: ASKGFTYNEQF; j_gene: TRBJ2-1; v_gene: TRBV6-1
CDR3aa: ASSPGGYEKLF; j_gene: TRBJ1-4; v_gene: TRBV28
CDR3aa: ASSIYRTGGTEAF; j_gene: TRBJ1-1; v_gene: TRBV19
CDR3aa: ASSRFDGGEKLF; j_gene: TRBJ1-4; v_gene: TRBV6-1
CDR3aa: ASSRYGTDLEAF; j_gene: TRBJ1-1; v_gene: TRBV18
CDR3aa: SAGVTSEASSPLH; j_gene: TRBJ1-6; v_gene: TRBV20-1
CDR3aa: ASSPSGGPGEKLF; j_gene: TRBJ1-4; v_gene: TRBV9
CDR3aa: ASSRTGTGTEAF; j_gene: TRBJ1-1; v_gene: TRBV5-8
CDR3aa: AWSPGPGAPDTQY; j_gene: TRBJ2-3; v_gene: TRBV30
CDR3aa: ASSSGRPAEAF; j_gene: TRBJ1-1; v_gene: TRBV28
CDR3aa: SALFGGQETQY; j_gene: TRBJ2-5; v_gene: TRBV20-1
CDR3aa: ASSFYTVSGSPLH; j_gene: TRBJ1-6; v_gene: TRBV5-4
CDR3aa: SASNTEAF; j_gene: TRBJ1-1; v_gene: TRBV20-1
CDR3aa: ATSDRTGGYSNQPQH; j_gene: TRBJ1-5; v_gene: TRBV24-1
CDR3aa: ASSSFGRDQYNEQF; j_gene: TRBJ2-1; v_gene: TRBV11-2
CDR3aa: ASRRGNTIY; j_gene: TRBJ1-3; v_gene: TRBV6-1
CDR3aa: ASRDDRVERPGANVLT; j_gene: TRBJ2-6; v_gene: TRBV2
CDR3aa: ASKRTGTNAEAF; j_gene: TRBJ1-1; v_gene: TRBV28